These T cell receptor beta chains were read from a single sample in a study of blood T cell repertoires in COVID-19. The data were produced by immunoSEQ multiplex PCR, yet TCRdb's version contains in-frame clones alone and is incomplete. Among roughly 29,000 clones listed, 70% to 90% were seen once. The material sequenced was peripheral blood. The receptors come from a human donor in a cohort sampled during active COVID-19. CDR3s include the opening cysteine and the closing phenylalanine or tryptophan. The D gene is left open where the match is weak. Clone size, where shown, is once, few, many, or a class for clones that have expanded.

-,TRBV30,TRBJ1-2,-,CAWRQRDGGYTF,TGTGCCTGGAGACAGAGGGATGGCGGCTACACCTTC
TRBD2,TRBV5-8,TRBJ2-1,medium-sized,CASSRSGRAFDEQFF,TGTGCCAGCAGCCGAAGCGGGAGGGCCTTCGATGAGCAGTTCTTC
-,TRBV7-8,TRBJ1-6,-,CASSLAPGSHFGSPLHF,TGTGCCAGCAGCTTAGCTCCGGGGTCTCACTTCGGATCACCCCTCCACTTT
TRBD1,TRBV3-1/TRBV3-2,TRBJ1-2,-,CASSGIPGTGSLGYGYTF,TGTGCCAGCAGCGGAATTCCCGGGACAGGGAGTCTCGGCTATGGCTACACCTTC
TRBD1,TRBV5-1,TRBJ1-4,-,CASSLGDRDRGEKLFF,TGCGCCAGCAGTTTAGGGGACCGGGACAGGGGGGAAAAACTGTTTTTT
-,TRBV10-2,TRBJ2-1,-,CASSESIELPYNEQFF,TGCGCCAGCAGTGAGTCGATTGAGTTGCCCTACAATGAGCAGTTCTTC
TRBD1,TRBV2,TRBJ1-5,-,CASRRDRAQFTGNQPQHF,TGTGCCAGCAGACGGGACAGGGCACAATTTACAGGTAATCAGCCCCAGCATTTT
TRBD1,TRBV2,TRBJ2-7,-,CASTSGTGSYEQYF,TGTGCCAGCACCTCAGGGACAGGCTCCTACGAGCAGTACTTC
TRBD1,TRBV7-2,TRBJ1-3,-,CASSWDSSGNTIYF,TGTGCCAGCAGCTGGGACAGCTCTGGAAACACCATATATTTT
-,TRBV25-1,TRBJ2-7,-,CASSEYPRSYEQYF,TGTGCCAGCAGTGAATACCCGAGATCCTACGAGCAGTACTTC
-,TRBV24-1,TRBJ2-2,few,CATSDPRGSKPGELFF,TGTGCCACCAGTGATCCCCGCGGTTCGAAACCCGGGGAGCTGTTTTTT
-,TRBV3-1/TRBV3-2,TRBJ2-2,few,CASSLQGSPNTGELFF,TGTGCCAGCAGTCTGCAGGGATCCCCGAACACCGGGGAGCTGTTTTTT
-,TRBV5-1,TRBJ1-1,-,CASSNNGGGTEAFF,TGCGCCAGCAGCAACAACGGGGGTGGGACTGAAGCTTTCTTT
TRBD1,TRBV10-2,TRBJ1-2,-,CASSEAAGGYYGYTF,TGCGCCAGCAGTGAGGCCGCAGGGGGCTACTATGGCTACACCTTC
-,TRBV7-8,TRBJ1-2,-,CASSLAGGGYGYTF,TGTGCCAGCAGCTTAGCTGGCGGGGGCTATGGCTACACCTTC
TRBD1,TRBV3-1/TRBV3-2,TRBJ1-6,-,CASSQGGQAGYNSPLHF,TGTGCCAGCAGCCAGGGGGGACAGGCGGGCTATAATTCACCCCTCCACTTT
TRBD2,TRBV3-1/TRBV3-2,TRBJ2-7,-,CASSRLAGGSEQYF,TGTGCCAGCAGCAGGCTAGCGGGGGGTAGCGAGCAGTACTTC
-,TRBV6-5,TRBJ2-7,-,CASIGQGPSYEQYF,TGTGCCAGCATCGGGCAGGGGCCCTCCTACGAGCAGTACTTC
-,TRBV28,TRBJ2-3,-,CASSSVTDTQYF,TGTGCCAGCAGTAGCGTCACAGATACGCAGTATTTT
TRBD2,TRBV10-2,TRBJ2-7,-,CATSGTSGYEQYF,TGCGCCACCTCCGGGACTAGCGGCTACGAGCAGTACTTC
TRBD2,TRBV28,TRBJ2-7,-,CASSLVAGVRNEQYF,TGTGCCAGCAGTTTAGTGGCGGGAGTAAGAAACGAGCAGTACTTC
-,TRBV10-3,TRBJ2-7,once,CAISDNGETYEQYF,TGTGCCATCAGTGATAATGGGGAGACCTACGAGCAGTACTTC
-,TRBV7-9,TRBJ2-1,-,CASSSQKYLRGNEQFF,TGTGCCAGCAGCTCACAGAAATACCTCCGGGGCAATGAGCAGTTCTTC
TRBD1,TRBV9,TRBJ2-1,once,CASSDEGAPNNEQFF,TGTGCCAGCAGCGACGAGGGGGCCCCTAACAATGAGCAGTTCTTC
-,TRBV12-3/TRBV12-4,TRBJ2-2,-,CAISTSAGELFF,TGTGCCATCTCGACTTCGGCGGGGGAGCTGTTTTTT
TRBD1,TRBV2,TRBJ1-5,-,CASRGTASNQPQHF,TGTGCCAGCAGGGGGACAGCTAGCAATCAGCCCCAGCATTTT
-,TRBV7-2,TRBJ1-4,once,CASSLVYNEKLFF,TGTGCCAGCAGCTTAGTGTATAATGAAAAACTGTTTTTT
-,TRBV6-5,TRBJ1-3,-,CASSYETGNTIYF,TGTGCCAGCAGTTACGAGACAGGAAACACCATATATTTT
TRBD1,TRBV29-1,TRBJ1-2,-,CSVEGTGTANYGYTF,TGCAGCGTTGAGGGGACCGGGACAGCTAACTATGGCTACACCTTC
TRBD2,TRBV27,TRBJ2-5,-,CASSLSPSASGVRETQYF,TGTGCCAGCAGTTTATCTCCCTCTGCTAGCGGGGTTCGAGAGACCCAGTACTTC
-,TRBV2,TRBJ1-1,-,CASSSYTEAFF,TGTGCCAGCAGTTCTTACACTGAAGCTTTCTTT
TRBD1,TRBV30,TRBJ2-3,-,CAWSVLGQGATDTQYF,TGTGCCTGGAGTGTACTTGGTCAGGGGGCCACAGATACGCAGTATTTT
-,TRBV5-1,TRBJ1-1,-,CASSFLPVEDTEAFF,TGCGCCAGCAGCTTTTTACCGGTTGAGGACACTGAAGCTTTCTTT
-,TRBV30,TRBJ1-1,-,CAWSSLWAVNTEAFF,TGTGCCTGGAGTTCCCTTTGGGCTGTGAACACTGAAGCTTTCTTT
-,TRBV2,TRBJ1-3,-,CASKWQGSGNTIYF,TGTGCCAGCAAGTGGCAGGGGTCGGGAAACACCATATATTTT
TRBD1,TRBV7-2,TRBJ2-7,-,CASSRERQGATYEQYF,TGTGCCAGCAGCCGTGAAAGACAGGGTGCCACCTACGAGCAGTACTTC
-,TRBV11-2,TRBJ1-2,-,CASSLGGRNYGYTF,TGTGCCAGCAGCTTAGGCGGCAGAAACTATGGCTACACCTTC
-,TRBV7-2,TRBJ1-5,once,CASSAGGLEKPQHF,TGTGCCAGCAGCGCCGGGGGACTCGAAAAGCCCCAGCATTTT
-,TRBV5-4,TRBJ1-5,-,CASSAGYGQPQHF,TGTGCCAGCAGCGCGGGGTATGGTCAGCCCCAGCATTTT
-,TRBV7-6,TRBJ2-5,-,CASSGSGLGQETQYF,TGTGCCAGCAGCGGAAGCGGACTGGGCCAAGAGACCCAGTACTTC
-,TRBV2,TRBJ1-3,-,CASSETFSGNTIYF,TGTGCCAGCAGTGAGACATTCTCTGGAAACACCATATATTTT
TRBD1,TRBV19,TRBJ2-1,-,CASNRGPGQGANEQFF,TGTGCCAGCAATCGGGGTCCGGGACAGGGGGCCAATGAGCAGTTCTTC